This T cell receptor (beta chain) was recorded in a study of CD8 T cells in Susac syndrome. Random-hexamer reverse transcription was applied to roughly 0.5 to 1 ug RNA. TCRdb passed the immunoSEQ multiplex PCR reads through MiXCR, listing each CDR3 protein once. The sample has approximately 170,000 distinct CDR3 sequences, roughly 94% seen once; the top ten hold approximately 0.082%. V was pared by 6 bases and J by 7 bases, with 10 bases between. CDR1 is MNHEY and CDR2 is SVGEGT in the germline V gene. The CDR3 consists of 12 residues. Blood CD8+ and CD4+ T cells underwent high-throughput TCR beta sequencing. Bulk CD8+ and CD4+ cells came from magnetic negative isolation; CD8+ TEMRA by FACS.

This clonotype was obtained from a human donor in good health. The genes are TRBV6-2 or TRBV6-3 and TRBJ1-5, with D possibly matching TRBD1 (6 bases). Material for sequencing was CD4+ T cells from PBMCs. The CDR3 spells CASSYRDQPQHF. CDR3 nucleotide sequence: TGTGCCAGCAGCTACAGGGACCAGCCCCAGCATTTT.